The rows below give T cell receptor beta chains drawn from one sample of a study of glioma-infiltrating T cells after dendritic cell vaccination. Produced via immunoSEQ multiplex PCR; TCRdb's table is partial and in-frame only. The sample carries around 60,000 clones, approximately 86% recorded once. The specimen comprised blood, sampled after dendritic cell vaccination. The receptors derive from a human donor with glioblastoma. Both conserved end residues are part of each CDR3. A D gene is named only where the DNA matches it firmly. Size values are once, few and many counts, or a class for expanded clones, and some rows have none.

TRBV18	-	TRBJ2-3	-	CASSPSTDTQYF	TGTGCCAGCTCACCCTCCACAGATACGCAGTATTTT
TRBV6-5	TRBD1	TRBJ1-1	-	CASSYGTGAKAFF	TGTGCCAGCAGTTACGGGACAGGGGCCAAAGCTTTCTTT
TRBV5-4	-	TRBJ2-3	-	CASSLELNTDTQYF	TGTGCCAGCAGCTTGGAACTGAATACAGATACGCAGTATTTT
TRBV10-2	TRBD2	TRBJ2-1	-	CASMGLAGSSYEQFF	TGCGCCAGCATGGGACTAGCGGGGAGTAGCTATGAGCAGTTCTTC
TRBV19	-	TRBJ1-2	-	CASMVRDAGYTF	TGTGCCAGTATGGTCAGGGATGCTGGCTACACCTTC
TRBV19	TRBD1	TRBJ1-2	-	CASSSTGESLGYTF	TGTGCCAGTAGCTCGACAGGGGAGAGCCTGGGCTACACCTTC
TRBV29-1	-	TRBJ1-1	-	CSVEKQDWAFF	TGCAGCGTTGAAAAACAGGATTGGGCTTTCTTT
TRBV10-3	-	TRBJ2-7	-	CATRAENEQYF	TGTGCCACCAGGGCGGAAAACGAGCAGTACTTC
TRBV9	TRBD1	TRBJ1-3	-	CASSEHQGVSGNTIYF	TGTGCCAGCAGCGAACACCAGGGGGTCTCTGGAAACACCATATATTTT
TRBV14	-	TRBJ1-1	-	CASSQGQGMNTEAFF	TGTGCCAGCAGCCAAGGTCAGGGGATGAACACTGAAGCTTTCTTT
TRBV10-1	TRBD1	TRBJ1-1	-	CASSDSAGGFTEAFF	TGCGCCAGCAGTGATTCGGCAGGGGGCTTCACTGAAGCTTTCTTT
TRBV16	TRBD2	TRBJ2-7	-	CASSQRQSGGNYEQYF	TGTGCCAGCAGCCAACGACAAAGCGGGGGTAACTACGAGCAGTACTTC
TRBV5-1	TRBD1	TRBJ1-3	once	CASSLTGAGNTIYF	TGCGCCAGCAGCTTGACAGGGGCGGGAAACACCATATATTTT
TRBV19	TRBD1	TRBJ1-3	-	CASSRTGGNTIYF	TGTGCCAGTAGCAGGACAGGCGGAAACACCATATATTTT
TRBV19	-	TRBJ2-2	-	CASRERQGYTGELFF	TGTGCCAGTAGAGAGAGGCAGGGATACACCGGGGAGCTGTTTTTT
TRBV5-5	TRBD1	TRBJ1-4	once	CASSHGQGAYNEKLFF	TGTGCCAGCAGCCACGGACAGGGGGCTTATAATGAAAAACTGTTTTTT
TRBV27	-	TRBJ2-6	-	CASSFSLGAGANVLTF	TGTGCCAGCAGTTTTTCTCTCGGGGCTGGGGCCAACGTCCTGACTTTC
TRBV11-3	-	TRBJ1-1	few	CASSSRTPNTEAFF	TGTGCCAGCAGCTCACGGACACCGAACACTGAAGCTTTCTTT
TRBV11-3	TRBD2	TRBJ2-5	-	CASSPRSSGSSRETQYF	TGTGCCAGCAGCCCTAGATCTAGCGGGAGCTCCCGGGAGACCCAGTACTTC
TRBV19	-	TRBJ1-2	few	CASSTHLGAQANGYTF	TGTGCCAGTAGTACCCACTTAGGGGCCCAGGCCAATGGCTACACCTTC
TRBV30	TRBD2	TRBJ2-5	once	CARGTRQGETQYF	TGTGCCCGCGGGACTAGGCAAGGGGAGACCCAGTACTTC
TRBV7-2	-	TRBJ2-7	-	CASSLRDEQYF	TGTGCCAGCAGCTTGAGGGACGAGCAGTACTTC
TRBV7-2	TRBD1	TRBJ2-2	-	CASSLTTTGSTGELFF	TGTGCCAGCAGCTTAACGACGACAGGGTCCACCGGGGAGCTGTTTTTT
TRBV14	-	TRBJ2-7	-	CASSQEGLVQYF	TGTGCCAGCAGCCAAGAAGGTCTAGTGCAGTACTTC
TRBV6-5	-	TRBJ2-7	-	CASSELYEQYF	TGTGCCAGCAGTGAACTTTACGAGCAGTACTTC
TRBV5-1	TRBD1	TRBJ2-1	-	CASSFTGVSYNEQFF	TGCGCCAGCAGCTTCACAGGGGTCTCCTACAATGAGCAGTTCTTC